This T cell receptor (beta chain) was captured in a study of T cell responses to AZD1222 COVID-19 vaccine. Study observations and caveats: Donors were chiefly white British, with a greater number of females, and clonal diversity was perhaps underestimated. Only six or seven AZD1222 recipients tested seropositive at baseline.

Trimming removed 5 bases from V and 1 base from J, with 8 bases in between. The germline V gene encodes CDR1 KGHSH and CDR2 LQKENI. This CDR3 contains 13 residues. This clone appeared a few times. What it recognizes is unknown. The protocol was immunoSEQ multiplex PCR, while the TCRdb copy is restricted to in-frame clones and leaves out a portion. Here the sample spans more than 95,000 clones, about nine tenths being singletons. This chain uses TRBV18 with TRBJ1-1; a weak D match, TRBD1 (5 bases). The sample in question was peripheral blood, obtained 28 days after the second dose of the MenACWY control vaccine. This TCR came from an adult who received the MenACWY meningococcal vaccine as a control. Written as DNA, the CDR3 is TGTGCCAGCTCAGAGGGGTCGAACACTGAAGCTTTCTTT. Its translation: CASSEGSNTEAFF.